This record covers a single T cell receptor (beta chain). Measured with immunoSEQ multiplex PCR; TCRdb has only the in-frame clones, and not every one. The sample holds more than 300,000 clones, about 85% seen once. These data come from a study of blood T cell repertoires in COVID-19. Study information: Spain, Italy and the United States supplied samples that represented acute and convalescent COVID-19.

Sequencing was performed on PBMCs or T cells enriched from blood (not recorded which). The clonotype comes from a woman aged 30 to 39 who had recovered from COVID-19.

CDR3 sequence: CASSLLAGTDTQYF. The CDR3 DNA is TGTGCCAGCAGCTTGCTAGCGGGGACAGATACGCAGTATTTT. The V gene is TRBV5-5, the J gene TRBJ2-3, with 9 positions matching TRBD2. V was clipped by 1 base and J by 3 bases; unmatched bases: 0. This CDR3 has 14 amino acids. The germline CDR1 and CDR2 sequences are SGHKS and YYEKEE (reference sequence).